These 31 T cell receptor beta chains originate from one sample sequenced in a study of blood T cell repertoires in COVID-19. The data were produced by immunoSEQ multiplex PCR, yet TCRdb's version contains in-frame clones alone and is incomplete. The sample has about 89,000 clones, 91% seen once. Sequencing used peripheral blood. The receptors shown here come from a human donor with active COVID-19. The donor label of this sample is uncertain.

The chain recombines TRBV5-4 with TRBJ1-6; perhaps TRBD1 as D (6 bases). The germline V gene has CDR1 SGHNT and CDR2 YYREEE (reference sequence). This CDR3 has 14 residues. V gave up 2 bases and J gave up 6 bases, with 9 bases separating them. The chain's CDR3 is CASSFVGGNSPLHF. Here the CDR3 DNA reads TGTGCCAGCAGCTTCGTAGGGGGTAATTCACCCCTCCACTTT.

V and J are TRBV2 and TRBJ1-4; TRBD1 might be the D (6 bases). V was clipped by 2 bases and J by 6 bases, with 16 bases between them. The CDR3 sequence is 16 residues long. Germline lookup yields CDR1 SNHLY and CDR2 FYNNEI. CDR3 sequence (DNA): TGTGCCAGCAGTGAAAAGCGGGACACGGTATATGAAAAACTGTTTTTT. This translates into CASSEKRDTVYEKLFF.

The gene calls are TRBV5-4 and TRBJ2-2, with a tentative D call TRBD1 (6 bases). The germline CDR1 and CDR2 sequences are SGHNT and YYREEE (reference sequence). The V and J ends lost 3 bases and 3 bases respectively, with 15 bases between them. This CDR3 has 16 amino acids. The CDR3 nucleotides read TGTGCCAGCAGCTGGAACCAGGGGTCGGACACCGGGGAGCTGTTTTTT. This codes for CASSWNQGSDTGELFF.

The V call is TRBV7-3, the J call TRBJ1-1; unclear D gene. This CDR3 spans 13 amino acids. Germline assignment: CDR1 SGHTA and CDR2 FQGTGA. Between the trimmed V and J ends, which lost 3 bases and 0 bases, there was a span of 5 bases. CDR3 sequence reads: CASSFLVNTEAFF. The CDR3 nucleotides are TGTGCCAGCAGCTTCCTTGTGAACACTGAAGCTTTCTTT.

This chain connects TRBV6-1 to TRBJ2-7; 11 bases agree with TRBD2. The CDR3 has 15 amino acids. Germline CDR1 and CDR2: MNHNS and SASEGT. Trimming took 2 bases from V and 1 from J; bases not matched to a gene: 1. CDR3 sequence (DNA): TGTGCCAGCAGTGAACTAGCGGGGGGATCCTACGAGCAGTACTTC. Its translation is CASSELAGGSYEQYF.

The genes are TRBV7-6 and TRBJ2-7; 12 bases are shared with TRBD2. V lost 5 bases, J lost 5 bases, and 4 bases stayed unmatched. The CDR3 runs to 14 residues. Germline V lookup: CDR1 SGHVS, CDR2 FNYEAQ. The CDR3, as DNA: TGTGCCAGCAGCCCGGGACTAGCGGGCCACGAGCAGTACTTC. This gives the protein CASSPGLAGHEQYF. The variable domain in full, completed from reference TRBV7-6 and TRBJ2-7, reads GAGVSQSPRYKVTKRGQDVALRCDPISGHVSLYWYRQALGQGPEFLTYFNYEAQQDKSGLPNDRFSAERPEGSISTLTIQRTEQRDSAMYRCASSPGLAGHEQYFGPGTRLTVT.

The table lists this clone with a count of one. V gene TRBV9 combines with J gene TRBJ2-7; D remains unclear. The CDR3 consists of 11 residues. Germline V gives CDR1 SGDLS, CDR2 YYNGEE. V was shortened by 5 bases and J by 3 bases, with 6 bases between the two germline ends. CDR3 bases: TGTGCCAGCAGTACGGGCTACGAGCAGTACTTC. This gives the protein CASSTGYEQYF.

The J gene is TRBJ2-7, the V gene TRBV5-1, with TRBD2 matching 10 bases. The CDR3 covers 14 residues. The germline V gene encodes CDR1 SGHRS and CDR2 YFSETQ. J gave up 6 bases and V 0 bases, and 3 bases lay outside the gene matches. CDR3 bases: TGCGCCAGCAGCTTGGTCCTAGCGGGGGCCGAGCAGTACTTC. Its protein is CASSLVLAGAEQYF.

This chain connects TRBV5-1 to TRBJ1-5; D might be TRBD1 (5 bases). Germline V gives CDR1 SGHRS, CDR2 YFSETQ. The CDR3 is made up of 15 amino acids. Between the trimmed V and J ends, which lost 0 bases and 5 bases, there was a span of 12 bases. This CDR3 is CASSLVSREDQPQHF. As DNA, the CDR3 is TGCGCCAGCAGCTTGGTATCCAGGGAAGATCAGCCCCAGCATTTT.

The chain carries TRBV5-4 and TRBJ2-3; TRBD2 aligns across 13 bases. With V trimmed by 1 base and J by 4 bases, 0 bases remained unmatched. The CDR3 has 15 amino acids. Germline V lookup: CDR1 SGHNT, CDR2 YYREEE (reference sequence). CDR3 region: CASSLTSGGADTQYF. As DNA, the CDR3 is TGTGCCAGCAGCTTGACTAGCGGGGGGGCAGATACGCAGTATTTT.

The genes are TRBV6-6 and TRBJ2-3; TRBD1 is a possible D gene (5 bases). This CDR3 spans 14 amino acids. CDR1 and CDR2 (germline): MNHNY, SVGAGI (reference sequence). V was trimmed by 5 bases and J by 6 bases, leaving 15 bases between them. The DNA for the CDR3 is TGTGCCAGCAGTGCGCAGGGCCCCGTGGATACGCAGTATTTT. Amino acids: CASSAQGPVDTQYF.

In nucleotides, the CDR3 is TGTGCCAGCAGCCAAGGTCCGACAGGGGCGGGCGGCTACACCTTC. It encodes CASSQGPTGAGGYTF. V usage is TRBV3-1 (or the pseudogene TRBV3-2) and J usage is TRBJ1-2; 8 nucleotides agree with TRBD1. The trim removed 1 base at V and 8 bases at J, leaving 9 bases unmatched. The CDR3 runs to 15 residues. Germline V gene data show CDR1 as LGHDT and CDR2 as YNNKEL (reference sequence).

This sequence joins TRBV7-5 and TRBJ2-3; the table's D gene call, TRBD2, was not cross checked with the DNA. TRBV7-5 is a pseudogene locus. The CDR3 covers 17 residues. CDR3 protein: CVRSTDSGTRETDTQYF. CDR3 coding DNA: TGTGTCAGAAGCACGGATTCCGGGACTAGGGAAACAGATACGCAGTATTTT.

The chain carries TRBV7-3 and TRBJ2-3, with 12 bases lining up with TRBD2. V lost 1 base, J lost 0 bases, and 11 bases stayed unmatched. This CDR3 contains 20 residues. CDR1 and CDR2 (germline): SGHTA, FQGTGA. The CDR3 is CASSLIGLAGPQGSTDTQYF. CDR3 sequence (DNA): TGTGCCAGCAGCTTAATTGGACTAGCGGGGCCCCAAGGGAGCACAGATACGCAGTATTTT. The variable domain in full, completed from reference TRBV7-3 and TRBJ2-3, reads GAGVSQTPSNKVTEKGKYVELRCDPISGHTALYWYRQSLGQGPEFLIYFQGTGAADDSGLPNDRFFAVRPEGSVSTLKIQRTERGDSAVYLCASSLIGLAGPQGSTDTQYFGPGTRLTVL.

This chain connects TRBV10-2 to TRBJ2-1; 9 nucleotides match TRBD2. Per the germline V gene, CDR1 is WSHSY and CDR2 is SAAADI. The CDR3 covers 14 residues. After removal of 6 bases from V and 10 bases from J, the junction contained 10 bases not matched to a gene. The DNA of the CDR3 is TGCGCCAGCAGACGAGCGGGGGGTGAGTCAGAGCAGTTCTTC. This sequence encodes CASRRAGGESEQFF.

The chain recombines TRBV15 with TRBJ2-3; no definite D call. The CDR3 runs 13 residues. V was pared by 1 base and J by 0 bases, with 2 bases between. Germline loops: CDR1 LNHNV, CDR2 YYDKDF (reference sequence). The DNA for the CDR3 is TGTGCCACCAGCAGAGCAAGCACAGATACGCAGTATTTT. This sequence encodes CATSRASTDTQYF.

The chain employs TRBV7-9 and TRBJ1-1, with a tentative D call TRBD1 (5 bases). V was clipped by 3 bases and J by 0 bases, with 11 bases between them. Germline loops: CDR1 SEHNR, CDR2 FQNEAQ (reference sequence). There are 15 residues in the CDR3. DNA of the CDR3: TGTGCCAGCAGCTTGGGGAAAGGGGTGAACACTGAAGCTTTCTTT. Amino acid sequence: CASSLGKGVNTEAFF.

V is TRBV14 and J is TRBJ1-4; TRBD1 is a possible D gene (5 bases). Trimming pared 4 bases from V and 8 bases from J, leaving 17 bases between. Germline CDR1 and CDR2: SGHDN and FVKESK. The CDR3 loop spans 15 amino acids. CDR3 in amino acids: CASSRNQGGGEKLFF. CDR3 DNA: TGTGCCAGCAGCCGGAACCAGGGTGGGGGGGAAAAACTGTTTTTT.

This chain joins TRBV3-1 (or the pseudogene TRBV3-2) and TRBJ2-1; TRBD1 matches 8 bases. CDR3 size: 16 residues. The V segment lost 4 bases and the J segment 6 bases; nucleotides outside the gene matches: 11. Germline V gene sequence: CDR1 LGHDT, CDR2 YNNKEL (reference sequence). CDR3 in DNA: TGTGCCAGCAGCCCCACCCCCGGACAGGGCGTCAATGAGCAGTTCTTC. It translates to CASSPTPGQGVNEQFF.

The gene calls are TRBV2 and TRBJ1-1; 8 bases fit TRBD1. The junction had 10 bases not matched to a gene; V was cut back by 7 bases and J by 3 bases. Germline CDR1 SNHLY, CDR2 FYNNEI. There are 15 residues in the CDR3. The CDR3 sequence: CASIRNLQGDTEAFF. In nucleotides, the CDR3 is TGTGCCAGCATCCGAAATTTACAGGGGGACACTGAAGCTTTCTTT.

V is TRBV5-8 and J is TRBJ2-7; D unresolved. Trimming removed 4 bases from V and 4 bases from J, with 9 bases in between. Germline V gene data show CDR1 as SGHTS and CDR2 as YDEGEE. The CDR3 runs to 12 residues. CDR3 in amino acids: CASSRNSYEQYF. The CDR3, as DNA: TGTGCCAGCAGCAGAAACAGTTACGAGCAGTACTTC.

The CDR3 loop is CASSTQYGTSGGALSDTQYF. CDR3 in DNA: TGTGCCAGCAGCACACAATATGGGACTAGCGGGGGGGCCTTGTCAGATACGCAGTATTTT. The chain has TRBV13 and TRBJ2-3; TRBD2 matches 16 bases. The CDR3 sequence is 20 residues long. Germline CDR1 reads PRHDT; CDR2 reads FYEKMQ (reference sequence). Losses at the gene ends were 5 bases for V and 4 bases for J; bases not matched to a gene: 15. The whole variable domain, remainder taken from reference TRBV13 and TRBJ2-3, is AAGVIQSPRHLIKEKRETATLKCYPIPRHDTVYWYQQGPGQDPQFLISFYEKMQSDKGSIPDRFSAQQFSDYHSELNMSSLELGDSALYFCASSTQYGTSGGALSDTQYFGPGTRLTVL.

This sequence joins TRBV7-8 and TRBJ2-2, with D tentatively TRBD2 (7 bases). Trimming removed 7 bases at V and 2 bases at J, with 20 bases between. CDR3 length equals 17 residues. CDR1 and CDR2 (germline): SGHVS, FQNEAQ. This CDR3 is CASILRDTGLNTGELFF. The CDR3 region has the DNA TGTGCCAGCATCCTAAGGGACACGGGACTAAACACCGGGGAGCTGTTTTTT.

This chain connects TRBV5-5 to TRBJ2-1; D is perhaps TRBD2 (6 bases). Germline-derived CDR1 and CDR2 are SGHKS and YYEKEE (reference sequence). The CDR3 extends over 14 amino acids. V lost 8 bases, J lost 7 bases, and 19 bases lay in between. CDR3 sequence (DNA): TGTGCCAGTTCCTTTCCGGGCGCGGGAAATGAGCAGTTCTTC. It is translated as CASSFPGAGNEQFF.

The V gene is TRBV5-4, the J gene TRBJ1-1; tentative D call: TRBD1 (6 bases). This CDR3 region has 15 residues. V lost 0 bases and J 1 base, leaving 10 bases between the germline ends. Germline lookup yields CDR1 SGHNT and CDR2 YYREEE (reference sequence). The CDR3 nucleotides read TGTGCCAGCAGCTTGGTTCAGGGGCGGAACACTGAAGCTTTCTTT. It translates to CASSLVQGRNTEAFF.

V is TRBV5-6 and J is TRBJ1-5, with TRBD1 identical over 7 bases. The CDR3 is made up of 15 amino acids. Germline V gene data show CDR1 as SGHDT and CDR2 as YYEEEE. With V trimmed by 4 bases and J by 4 bases, 8 bases remained unmatched. The CDR3 here is CASSGTGDPNQPQHF. CDR3 nucleotides: TGTGCCAGCAGCGGCACAGGGGACCCTAATCAGCCCCAGCATTTT.

This clone was seen a few times. This rearrangement joins TRBV3-1 (or the pseudogene TRBV3-2) to TRBJ1-5; no definite D call. Trimming took off 0 bases at V and 0 bases at J, with 9 bases between the two ends. The CDR3 length is 16 residues. Germline CDR1 and CDR2: LGHDT and YNNKEL (reference sequence). This chain's CDR3 is CASSQDAGFSNQPQHF. The CDR3 nucleotides read TGTGCCAGCAGCCAAGACGCGGGGTTTAGCAATCAGCCCCAGCATTTT.

The chain recombines TRBV6-5 with TRBJ2-7; D is possibly TRBD2 (6 bases). V lost 8 bases and J 3 bases, leaving 11 bases between the germline ends. Germline V gene sequence: CDR1 MNHEY, CDR2 SVGAGI. The CDR3 runs to 12 residues. As DNA, the CDR3 is TGTGCCAGCTGGGGGAGGCGCTACGAGCAGTACTTC. Protein product: CASWGRRYEQYF.

The genes are TRBV28 and TRBJ2-6; 10 bases line up with TRBD1. This CDR3 spans 17 amino acids. V lost 2 bases, J lost 3 bases, and 4 bases stayed unmatched. CDR1 and CDR2 (germline): MDHEN, SYDVKM. In DNA form, the CDR3 reads TGTGCCAGCAGTTTAAGGACAGGGGGAAGTGGGGCCAACGTCCTGACTTTC. This codes for CASSLRTGGSGANVLTF.

The chain recombines TRBV7-9 with TRBJ2-4, with TRBD1 matching over 8 bases. With 5 bases clipped from V and 2 bases from J, the junction kept 5 bases outside the gene matches. Germline CDR1 reads SEHNR; CDR2 reads FQNEAQ (reference sequence). CDR3 size: 15 residues. Here the CDR3 DNA reads TGTGCCAGCAGCAAACAGGGGGGATCCAAAAACATTCAGTACTTC. This gives the protein CASSKQGGSKNIQYF.

This clone was observed a few times. This rearrangement joins TRBV7-2 to TRBJ1-2; 10 bases fit TRBD1. CDR1 is SGHTA, CDR2 FQGNSA, per germline. The trim removed 0 bases at V and 0 bases at J, leaving 4 bases unmatched. The CDR3 contains 17 residues. The CDR3 DNA reads TGTGCCAGCAGCTTAGCGATTGGGACAGGGGCTAACTATGGCTACACCTTC. Translated, it gives CASSLAIGTGANYGYTF.